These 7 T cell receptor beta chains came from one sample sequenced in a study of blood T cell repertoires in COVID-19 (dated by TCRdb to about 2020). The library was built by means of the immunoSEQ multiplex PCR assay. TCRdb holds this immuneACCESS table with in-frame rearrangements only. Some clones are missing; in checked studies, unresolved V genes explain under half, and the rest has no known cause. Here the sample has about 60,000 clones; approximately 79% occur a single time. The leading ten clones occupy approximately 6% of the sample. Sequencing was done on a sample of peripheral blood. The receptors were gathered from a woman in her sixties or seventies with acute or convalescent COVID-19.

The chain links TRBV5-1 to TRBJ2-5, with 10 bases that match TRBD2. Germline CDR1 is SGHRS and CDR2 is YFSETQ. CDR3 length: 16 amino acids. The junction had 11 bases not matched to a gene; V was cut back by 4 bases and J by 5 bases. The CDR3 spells CASSDLAGGPWETQYF. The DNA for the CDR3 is TGCGCCAGCAGCGATTTAGCGGGGGGCCCTTGGGAGACCCAGTACTTC.

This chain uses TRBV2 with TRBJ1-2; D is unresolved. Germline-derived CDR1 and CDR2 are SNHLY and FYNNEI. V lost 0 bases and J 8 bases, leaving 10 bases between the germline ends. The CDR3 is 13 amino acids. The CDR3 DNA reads TGTGCCAGCAGTGAAGCGCCTCGAGGAGGCTACACCTTC. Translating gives CASSEAPRGGYTF.

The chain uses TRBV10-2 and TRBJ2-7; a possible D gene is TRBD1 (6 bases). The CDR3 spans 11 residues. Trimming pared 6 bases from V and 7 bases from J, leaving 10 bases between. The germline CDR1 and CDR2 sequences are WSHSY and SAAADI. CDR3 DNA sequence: TGCGCCAGCAGGCACAGGGAAGAGCAGTACTTC. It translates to CASRHREEQYF.

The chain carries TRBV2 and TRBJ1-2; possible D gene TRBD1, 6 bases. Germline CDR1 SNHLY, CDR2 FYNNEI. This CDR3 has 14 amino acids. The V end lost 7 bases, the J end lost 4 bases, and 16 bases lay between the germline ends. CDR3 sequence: CASTRTEPFYGYTF. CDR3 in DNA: TGTGCCAGCACGCGGACAGAACCCTTCTATGGCTACACCTTC.

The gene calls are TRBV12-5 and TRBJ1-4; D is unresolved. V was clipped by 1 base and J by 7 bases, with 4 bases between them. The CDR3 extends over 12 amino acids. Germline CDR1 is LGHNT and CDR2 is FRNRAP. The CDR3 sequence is CASGLDSEKLFF. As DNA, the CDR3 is TGTGCTAGTGGTTTGGACAGTGAAAAACTGTTTTTT.

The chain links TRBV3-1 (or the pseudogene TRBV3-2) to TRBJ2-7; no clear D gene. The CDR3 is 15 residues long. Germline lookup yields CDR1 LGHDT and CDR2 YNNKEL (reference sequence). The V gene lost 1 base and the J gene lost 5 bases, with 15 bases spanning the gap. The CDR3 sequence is CASSQVISRAHEQYF. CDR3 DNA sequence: TGTGCCAGCAGCCAAGTGATTAGTCGAGCCCACGAGCAGTACTTC.

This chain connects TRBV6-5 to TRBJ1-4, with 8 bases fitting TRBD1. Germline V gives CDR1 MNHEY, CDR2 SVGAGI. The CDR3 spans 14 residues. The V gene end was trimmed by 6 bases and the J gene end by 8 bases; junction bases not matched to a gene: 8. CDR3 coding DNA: TGTGCCAGCAGGAACAGGGGGTCTTACGAAAAACTGTTTTTT. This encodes CASRNRGSYEKLFF.